This is a list of T cell receptor beta chains from one sample in a study of cytomegalovirus exposure and HLA in healthy donors. TCRdb's table, derived via immunoSEQ multiplex PCR, lists solely in-frame clones and lacks some. This table has fewer than 300,000 clones, 85% to 90% appearing once. Material: PBMCs. These receptors all come from a woman aged 18-29 years in good health and CMV-seronegative. CDR3s leave out the opening cysteine and the closing phenylalanine or tryptophan.

CDR3aa | len | j_gene | v_gene
ASSRTGLSSYNEQF | 14 | TRBJ2-1 | TRBV5-1
ASSEWGQSSGNTIY | 14 | TRBJ1-3 | TRBV25-1
ASSLRTSGNTGELF | 14 | TRBJ2-2 | TRBV4-1
ASSVLTSGSPDTQY | 14 | TRBJ2-3 | TRBV25-1
ASSLALGTGSQINQPQH | 17 | TRBJ1-5 | TRBV7-4
ASSQVRLRGTEAF | 13 | TRBJ1-1 | TRBV4-1
ASSESSGKETQY | 12 | TRBJ2-5 | TRBV25-1
ASSRTGSAETQY | 12 | TRBJ2-5 | TRBV13
ASSPGQGAWYEQY | 13 | TRBJ2-7 | TRBV27
ASSSAKNIQY | 10 | TRBJ2-4 | TRBV27
AWRTTGGVIHEQY | 13 | TRBJ2-7 | TRBV30
ASSRGSLDGEQF | 12 | TRBJ2-1 | TRBV5-1
ASSQGLADSYEQY | 13 | TRBJ2-7 | TRBV14
ASSVIPGQGAYQPQH | 15 | TRBJ1-5 | TRBV2
ASSESTDQETQY | 12 | TRBJ2-5 | TRBV10-1
ASSRLDSNTEAF | 12 | TRBJ1-1 | TRBV6-5
ASSAGRAHNTEAF | 13 | TRBJ1-1 | TRBV4-1
ASRAGLAGAYEQF | 13 | TRBJ2-1 | TRBV9
ASSEALGGETQY | 12 | TRBJ2-5 | TRBV2
ASSFLAGGQETQY | 13 | TRBJ2-5 | TRBV5-4
ASSLGQGNTEAF | 12 | TRBJ1-1 | TRBV7-3
ASGLTGLGNQPQH | 13 | TRBJ1-5 | TRBV12-5
ASTSRGSGSYNEQF | 14 | TRBJ2-1 | TRBV11-2
ASRPTGWSEKLF | 12 | TRBJ1-4 | TRBV27
ASSMRDRDLTGNTIY | 15 | TRBJ1-3 | TRBV2
ASSTRLAGGAYNEQF | 15 | TRBJ2-1 | TRBV7-6
ASSEYGGASPTEAF | 14 | TRBJ1-1 | TRBV25-1
ATQGSNTGELF | 11 | TRBJ2-2 | TRBV15
ASSLGGRQTGELF | 13 | TRBJ2-2 | TRBV4-1
ASRTSGTKPDNEQF | 14 | TRBJ2-1 | TRBV6-4
ASRGIKPGQRIFGYGYT | 17 | TRBJ1-2 | TRBV5-6
ASSLYLAGTSYEQY | 14 | TRBJ2-7 | TRBV27
ASSPLRGGLNQPQH | 14 | TRBJ1-5 | TRBV7-2
ATAGNRGMNTEAF | 13 | TRBJ1-1 | TRBV23-1
ASSPGTGAQETQY | 13 | TRBJ2-5 | TRBV18
ASREKSSYNSPLH | 13 | TRBJ1-6 | TRBV27
ASTPRIEKLF | 10 | TRBJ1-4 | TRBV19
ASSRLAGFYEQY | 12 | TRBJ2-7 | TRBV7-2
ASSLWPGGPRPGETQY | 16 | TRBJ2-5 | TRBV28